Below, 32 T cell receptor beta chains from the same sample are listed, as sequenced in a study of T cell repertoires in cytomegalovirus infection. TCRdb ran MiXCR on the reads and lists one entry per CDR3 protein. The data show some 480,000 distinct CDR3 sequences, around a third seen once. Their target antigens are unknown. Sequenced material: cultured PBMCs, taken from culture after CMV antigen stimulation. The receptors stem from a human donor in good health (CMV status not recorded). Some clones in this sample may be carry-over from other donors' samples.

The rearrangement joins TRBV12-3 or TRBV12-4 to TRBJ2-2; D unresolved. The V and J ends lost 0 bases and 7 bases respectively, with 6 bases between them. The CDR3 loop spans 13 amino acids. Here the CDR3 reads CASSLAGYGELFF. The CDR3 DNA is TGTGCCAGCAGTTTAGCGGGTTACGGGGAGCTGTTTTTT.

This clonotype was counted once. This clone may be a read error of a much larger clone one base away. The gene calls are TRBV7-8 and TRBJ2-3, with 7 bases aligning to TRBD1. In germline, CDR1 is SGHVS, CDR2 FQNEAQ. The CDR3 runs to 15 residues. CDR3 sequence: CASSLEGTDTDTLYF. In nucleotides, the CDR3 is TGTGCCAGCAGCTTAGAAGGGACAGACACAGATACGCTGTATTTT.

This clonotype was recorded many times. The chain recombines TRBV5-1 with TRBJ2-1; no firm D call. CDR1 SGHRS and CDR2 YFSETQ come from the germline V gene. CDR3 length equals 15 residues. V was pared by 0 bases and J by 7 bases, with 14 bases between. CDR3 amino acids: CASSLEGAGWNEQFF. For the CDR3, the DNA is TGCGCCAGCAGCTTGGAGGGTGCCGGATGGAATGAGCAGTTCTTC.

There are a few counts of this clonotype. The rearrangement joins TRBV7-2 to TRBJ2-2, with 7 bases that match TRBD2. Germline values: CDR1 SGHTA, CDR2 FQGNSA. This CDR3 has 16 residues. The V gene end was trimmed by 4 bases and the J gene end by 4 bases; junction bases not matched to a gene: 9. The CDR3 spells CASSSVTSPITGELFF. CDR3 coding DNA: TGTGCCAGCAGCTCAGTGACTAGCCCCATCACCGGGGAGCTGTTTTTT.

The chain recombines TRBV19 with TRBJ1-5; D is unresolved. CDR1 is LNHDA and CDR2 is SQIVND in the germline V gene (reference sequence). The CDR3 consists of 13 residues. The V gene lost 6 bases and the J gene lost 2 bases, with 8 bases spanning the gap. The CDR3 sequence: CASSIQRNQPQHF. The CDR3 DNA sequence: TGTGCCAGTAGCATTCAGCGCAATCAGCCCCAGCATTTT.

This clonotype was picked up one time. CDR3 protein: CSGEREFDEQFF. The DNA for the CDR3 is TGCAGCGGTGAGCGGGAGTTCGATGAGCAGTTCTTC. V usage is TRBV29-1 and J usage is TRBJ2-1; 8 nucleotides line up with TRBD2. The germline CDR1 and CDR2 sequences are SQVTM and ANQGSEA. The V gene end was trimmed by 7 bases and the J gene end by 8 bases; junction bases not matched to a gene: 7. CDR3 size: 12 residues.

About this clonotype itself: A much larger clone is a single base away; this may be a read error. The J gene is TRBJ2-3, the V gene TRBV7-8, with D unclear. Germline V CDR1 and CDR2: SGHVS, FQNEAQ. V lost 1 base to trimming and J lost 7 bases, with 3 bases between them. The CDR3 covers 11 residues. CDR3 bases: TGTGCCAGCAGCTTAGGAAATACGCAGTATTTT. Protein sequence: CASSLGNTQYF.

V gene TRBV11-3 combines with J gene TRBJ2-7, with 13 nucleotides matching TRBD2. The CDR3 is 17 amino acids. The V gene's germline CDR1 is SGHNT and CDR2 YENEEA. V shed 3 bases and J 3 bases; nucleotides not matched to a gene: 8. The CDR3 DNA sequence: TGTGCCAGCAGCTTGGGACTAGCGGGGCAACCTTTCTACGAGCAGTACGTC. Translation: CASSLGLAGQPFYEQYV.

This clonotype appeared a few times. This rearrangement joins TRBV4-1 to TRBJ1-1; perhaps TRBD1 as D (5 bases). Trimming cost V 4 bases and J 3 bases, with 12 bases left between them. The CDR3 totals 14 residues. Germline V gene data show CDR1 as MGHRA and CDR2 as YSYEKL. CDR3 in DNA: TGCGCCAGCAGCCCGGACGGGGGGTACACTGAAGCTTTCTTT. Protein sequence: CASSPDGGYTEAFF.

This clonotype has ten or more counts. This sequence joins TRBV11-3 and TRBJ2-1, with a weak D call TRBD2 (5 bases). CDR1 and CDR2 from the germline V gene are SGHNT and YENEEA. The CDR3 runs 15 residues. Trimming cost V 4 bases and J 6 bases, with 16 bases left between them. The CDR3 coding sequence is TGTGCCAGCAGCTACGATGGAGGTGGCCTCAATGAGCAGTTCTTC. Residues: CASSYDGGGLNEQFF. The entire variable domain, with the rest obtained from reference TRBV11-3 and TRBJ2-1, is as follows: EAGVVQSPRYKIIEKKQPVAFWCNPISGHNTLYWYLQNLGQGPELLIRYENEEAVDDSQLPKDRFSAERLKGVDSTLKIQPAELGDSAVYLCASSYDGGGLNEQFFGPGTRLTVL.

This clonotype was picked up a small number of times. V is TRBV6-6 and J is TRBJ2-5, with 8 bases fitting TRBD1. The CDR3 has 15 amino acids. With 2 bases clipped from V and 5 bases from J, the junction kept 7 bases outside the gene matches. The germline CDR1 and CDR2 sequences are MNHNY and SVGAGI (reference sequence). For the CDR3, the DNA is TGTGCCAGCAGTTACCCCGGACAGGGTGCGGAGACCCAGTACTTC. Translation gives CASSYPGQGAETQYF.

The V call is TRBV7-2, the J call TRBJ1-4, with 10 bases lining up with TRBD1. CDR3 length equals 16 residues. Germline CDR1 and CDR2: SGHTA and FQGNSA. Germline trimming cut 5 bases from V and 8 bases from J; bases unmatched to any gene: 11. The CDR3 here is CASSPRQGAAGEKLFF. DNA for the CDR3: TGTGCCAGCAGCCCTAGACAGGGGGCGGCTGGAGAAAAACTGTTTTTT. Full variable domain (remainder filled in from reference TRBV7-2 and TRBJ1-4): GAGVSQSPSNKVTEKGKDVELRCDPISGHTALYWYRQSLGQGLEFLIYFQGNSAPDKSGLPSDRFSAERTGGSVSTLTIQRTQQEDSAVYLCASSPRQGAAGEKLFFGSGTQLSVL.

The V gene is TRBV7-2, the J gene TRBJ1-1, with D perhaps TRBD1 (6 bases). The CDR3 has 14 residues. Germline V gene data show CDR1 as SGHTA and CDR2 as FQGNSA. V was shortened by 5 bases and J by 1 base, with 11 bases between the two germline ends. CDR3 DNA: TGTGCCAGCAGCGAAGTGGGGGCGAACACTGAAGCTTTCTTT. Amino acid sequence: CASSEVGANTEAFF.

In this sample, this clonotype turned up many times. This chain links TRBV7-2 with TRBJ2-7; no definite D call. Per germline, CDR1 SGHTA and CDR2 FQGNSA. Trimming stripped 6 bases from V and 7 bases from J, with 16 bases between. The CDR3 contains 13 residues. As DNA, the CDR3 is TGTGCCAGCAGGCCGACCGTTACTGGTGAGCAGTACTTC. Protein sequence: CASRPTVTGEQYF.

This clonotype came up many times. The CDR3 protein is CASSLERRSTDTQYF. The CDR3 DNA reads TGTGCCAGCAGCTTAGAACGGAGAAGCACAGATACGCAGTATTTT. The chain employs TRBV7-2 and TRBJ2-3; D is undetermined. The CDR3 has 15 residues. V was clipped by 1 base and J by 0 bases, with 8 bases between them. The V gene's germline CDR1 is SGHTA and CDR2 FQGNSA.

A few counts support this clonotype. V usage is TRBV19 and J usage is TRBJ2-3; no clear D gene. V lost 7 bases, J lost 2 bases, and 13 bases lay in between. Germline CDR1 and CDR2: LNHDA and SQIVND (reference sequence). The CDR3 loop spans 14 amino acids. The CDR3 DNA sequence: TGTGCCAGTACCCGAGGATGGTCCACAGATACGCAGTATTTT. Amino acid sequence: CASTRGWSTDTQYF. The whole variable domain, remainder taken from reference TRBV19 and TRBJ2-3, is DGGITQSPKYLFRKEGQNVTLSCEQNLNHDAMYWYRQDPGQGLRLIYYSQIVNDFQKGDIAEGYSVSREKKESFPLTVTSAQKNPTAFYLCASTRGWSTDTQYFGPGTRLTVL.

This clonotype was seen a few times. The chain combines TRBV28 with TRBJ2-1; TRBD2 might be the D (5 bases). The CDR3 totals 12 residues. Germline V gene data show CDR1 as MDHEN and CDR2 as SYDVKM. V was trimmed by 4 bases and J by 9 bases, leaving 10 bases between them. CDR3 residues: CASSSLAGEQFF. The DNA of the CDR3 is TGTGCCAGCAGTTCCCTTGCGGGTGAGCAGTTCTTC.

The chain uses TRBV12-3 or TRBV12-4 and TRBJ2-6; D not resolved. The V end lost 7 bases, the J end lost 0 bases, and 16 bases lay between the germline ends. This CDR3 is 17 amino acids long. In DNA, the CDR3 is TGTGCCAGCACCAGCAACCGCCAGATCTCTGGGGCCAACGTCCTGACTTTC. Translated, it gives CASTSNRQISGANVLTF.

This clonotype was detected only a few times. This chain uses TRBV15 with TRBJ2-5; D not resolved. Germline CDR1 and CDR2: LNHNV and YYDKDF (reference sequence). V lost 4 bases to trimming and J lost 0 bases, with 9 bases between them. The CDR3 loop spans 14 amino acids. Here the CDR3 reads CATSTSRYQETQYF. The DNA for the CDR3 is TGTGCCACCAGCACAAGCAGGTACCAAGAGACCCAGTACTTC.

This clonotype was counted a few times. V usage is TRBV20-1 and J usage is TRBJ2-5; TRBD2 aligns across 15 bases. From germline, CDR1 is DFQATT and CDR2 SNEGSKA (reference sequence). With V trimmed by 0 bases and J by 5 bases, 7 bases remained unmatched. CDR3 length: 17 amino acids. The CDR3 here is CSARDPGLAGGVETQYF. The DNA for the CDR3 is TGCAGTGCTAGAGACCCGGGACTAGCGGGAGGTGTGGAGACCCAGTACTTC.

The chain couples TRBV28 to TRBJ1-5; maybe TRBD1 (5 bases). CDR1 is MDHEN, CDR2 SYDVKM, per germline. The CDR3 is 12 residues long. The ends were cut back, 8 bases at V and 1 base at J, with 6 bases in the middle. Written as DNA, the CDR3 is TGTGCCAGCCGACAGAGCAATCAGCCCCAGCATTTT. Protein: CASRQSNQPQHF.

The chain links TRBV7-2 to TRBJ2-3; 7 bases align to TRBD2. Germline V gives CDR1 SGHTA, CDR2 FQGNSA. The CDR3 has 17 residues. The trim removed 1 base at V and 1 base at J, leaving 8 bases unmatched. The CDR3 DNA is TGTGCCAGCAGCTTAGGGAGGCGGGAGCCCCGCACAGATACGCAGTATTTT. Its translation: CASSLGRREPRTDTQYF.

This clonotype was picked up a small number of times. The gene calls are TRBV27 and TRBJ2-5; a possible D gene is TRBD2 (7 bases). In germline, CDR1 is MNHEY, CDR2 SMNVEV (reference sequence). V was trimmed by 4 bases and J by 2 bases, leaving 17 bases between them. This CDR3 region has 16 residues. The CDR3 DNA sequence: TGTGCCAGCAGTTGGGGGGGGGCAGCTCAACAAGAGACCCAGTACTTC. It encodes CASSWGGAAQQETQYF.

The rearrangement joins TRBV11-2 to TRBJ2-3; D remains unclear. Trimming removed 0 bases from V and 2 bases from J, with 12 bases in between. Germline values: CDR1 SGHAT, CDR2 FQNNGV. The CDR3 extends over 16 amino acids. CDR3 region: CASSLEGSSLTDTQYF. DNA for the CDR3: TGTGCCAGCAGCTTAGAGGGCAGCAGTCTCACAGATACGCAGTATTTT. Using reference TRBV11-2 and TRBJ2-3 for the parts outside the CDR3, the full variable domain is EAGVAQSPRYKIIEKRQSVAFWCNPISGHATLYWYQQILGQGPKLLIQFQNNGVVDDSQLPKDRFSAERLKGVDSTLKIQPAKLEDSAVYLCASSLEGSSLTDTQYFGPGTRLTVL.

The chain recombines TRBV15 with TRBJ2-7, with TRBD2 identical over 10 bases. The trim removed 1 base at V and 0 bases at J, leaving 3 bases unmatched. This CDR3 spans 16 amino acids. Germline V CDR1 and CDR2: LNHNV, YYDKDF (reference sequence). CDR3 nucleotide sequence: TGTGCCACCAGCAGAGGAGCGGGAGGGAGCTCCTACGAGCAGTACGTC. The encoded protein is CATSRGAGGSSYEQYV.

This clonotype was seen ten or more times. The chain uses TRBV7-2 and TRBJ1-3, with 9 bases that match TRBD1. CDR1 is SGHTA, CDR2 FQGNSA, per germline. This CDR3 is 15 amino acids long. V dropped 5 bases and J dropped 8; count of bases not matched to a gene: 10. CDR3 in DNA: TGTGCCAGCAGCCTCTCGCCGGGACAGGGAGACACCATATATTTT. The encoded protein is CASSLSPGQGDTIYF.

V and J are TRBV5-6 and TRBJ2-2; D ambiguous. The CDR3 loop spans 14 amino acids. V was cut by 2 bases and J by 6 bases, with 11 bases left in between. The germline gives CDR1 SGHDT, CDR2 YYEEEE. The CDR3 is CASSFAQLSGELFF. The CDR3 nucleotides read TGTGCCAGCAGCTTTGCACAGCTCTCCGGGGAGCTGTTTTTT.

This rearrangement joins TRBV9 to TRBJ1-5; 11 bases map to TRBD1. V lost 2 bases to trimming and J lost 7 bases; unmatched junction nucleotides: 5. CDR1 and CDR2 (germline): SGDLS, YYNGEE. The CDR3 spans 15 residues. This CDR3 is CASSVGQGAGQPQHF. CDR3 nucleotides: TGTGCCAGCAGCGTTGGACAGGGGGCCGGGCAGCCCCAGCATTTT.

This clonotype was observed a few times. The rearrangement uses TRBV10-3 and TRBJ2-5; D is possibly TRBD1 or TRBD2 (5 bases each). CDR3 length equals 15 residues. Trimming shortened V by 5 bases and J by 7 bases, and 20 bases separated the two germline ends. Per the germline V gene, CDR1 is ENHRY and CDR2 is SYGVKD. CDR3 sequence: CAISLRGEGIRTQYF. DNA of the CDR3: TGTGCCATCAGTTTGAGGGGAGAGGGTATTAGGACCCAGTACTTC.

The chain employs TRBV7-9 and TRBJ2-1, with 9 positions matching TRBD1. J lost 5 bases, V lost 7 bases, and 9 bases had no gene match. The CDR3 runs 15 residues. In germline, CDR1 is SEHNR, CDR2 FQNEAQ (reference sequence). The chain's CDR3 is CASNSPGQGDNEQFF. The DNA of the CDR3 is TGTGCCAGCAATTCACCGGGACAGGGAGACAATGAGCAGTTCTTC. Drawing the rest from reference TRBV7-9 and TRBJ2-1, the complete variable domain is DTGVSQNPRHKITKRGQNVTFRCDPISEHNRLYWYRQTLGQGPEFLTYFQNEAQLEKSRLLSDRFSAERPKGSFSTLEIQRTEQGDSAMYLCASNSPGQGDNEQFFGPGTRLTVL.

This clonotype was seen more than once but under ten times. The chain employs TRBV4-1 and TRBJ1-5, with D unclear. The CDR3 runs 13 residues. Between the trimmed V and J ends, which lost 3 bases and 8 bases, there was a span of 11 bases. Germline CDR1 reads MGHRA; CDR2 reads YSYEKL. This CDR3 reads CASSQVLGEPQHF. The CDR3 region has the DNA TGCGCCAGCAGCCAGGTACTCGGGGAGCCCCAGCATTTT.

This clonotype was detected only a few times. CDR3 residues: CSATAKTGAGYTF. CDR3 nucleotide sequence: TGCAGTGCTACCGCAAAGACAGGCGCTGGCTACACCTTC. The V and J genes are TRBV20-1 and TRBJ1-2, with D perhaps TRBD1 (6 bases). This CDR3 spans 13 amino acids. Looked up from germline, CDR1 is DFQATT and CDR2 is SNEGSKA (reference sequence). V shed 4 bases and J shed 7 bases, with 16 bases lying between them.